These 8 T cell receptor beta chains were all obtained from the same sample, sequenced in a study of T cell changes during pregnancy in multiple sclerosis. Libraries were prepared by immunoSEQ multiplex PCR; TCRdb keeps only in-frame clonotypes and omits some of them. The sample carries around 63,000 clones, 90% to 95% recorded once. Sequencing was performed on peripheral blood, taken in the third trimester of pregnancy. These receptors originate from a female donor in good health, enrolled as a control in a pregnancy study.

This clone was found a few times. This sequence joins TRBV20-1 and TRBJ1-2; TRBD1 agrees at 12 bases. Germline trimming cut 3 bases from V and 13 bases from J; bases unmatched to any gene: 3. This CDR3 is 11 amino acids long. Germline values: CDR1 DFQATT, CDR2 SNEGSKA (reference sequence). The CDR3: CSASGTGGPTF. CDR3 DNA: TGCAGTGCTAGCGGGACAGGGGGCCCCACCTTC.

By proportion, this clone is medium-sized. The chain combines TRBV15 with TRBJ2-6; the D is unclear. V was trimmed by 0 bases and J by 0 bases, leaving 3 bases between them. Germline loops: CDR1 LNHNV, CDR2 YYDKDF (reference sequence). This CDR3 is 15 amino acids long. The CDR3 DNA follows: TGTGCCACCAGCAGAGACAACTCTGGGGCCAACGTCCTGACTTTC. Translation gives CATSRDNSGANVLTF.

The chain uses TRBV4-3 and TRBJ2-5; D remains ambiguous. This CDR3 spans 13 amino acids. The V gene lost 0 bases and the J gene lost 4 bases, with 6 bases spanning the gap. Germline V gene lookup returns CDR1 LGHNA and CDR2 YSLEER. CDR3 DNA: TGCGCCAGCAGCCAAGAAATCCGAGAGACCCAGTACTTC. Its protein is CASSQEIRETQYF.

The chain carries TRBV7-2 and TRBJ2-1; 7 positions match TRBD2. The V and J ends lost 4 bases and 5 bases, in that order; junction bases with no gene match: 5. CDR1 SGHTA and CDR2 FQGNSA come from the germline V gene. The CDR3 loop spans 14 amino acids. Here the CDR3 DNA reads TGTGCCAGCAGCTGGAAGGGACTAAACAATGAGCAGTTCTTC. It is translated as CASSWKGLNNEQFF. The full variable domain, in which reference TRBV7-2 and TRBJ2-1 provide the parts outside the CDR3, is GAGVSQSPSNKVTEKGKDVELRCDPISGHTALYWYRQSLGQGLEFLIYFQGNSAPDKSGLPSDRFSAERTGGSVSTLTIQRTQQEDSAVYLCASSWKGLNNEQFFGPGTRLTVL.

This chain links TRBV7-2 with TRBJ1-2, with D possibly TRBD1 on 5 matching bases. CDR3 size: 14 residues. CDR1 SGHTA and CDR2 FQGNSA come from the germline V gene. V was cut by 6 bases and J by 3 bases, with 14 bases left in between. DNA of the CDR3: TGTGCCAGCAGTTTTACAGGATTTGACTATGGCTACACCTTC. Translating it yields CASSFTGFDYGYTF.

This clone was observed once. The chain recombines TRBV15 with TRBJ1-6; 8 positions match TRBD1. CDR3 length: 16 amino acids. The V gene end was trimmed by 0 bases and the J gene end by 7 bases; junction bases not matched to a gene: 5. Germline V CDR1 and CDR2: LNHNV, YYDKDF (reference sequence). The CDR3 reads CATSRELRTGNSPLHF. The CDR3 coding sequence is TGTGCCACCAGCAGAGAGCTAAGGACAGGGAATTCACCCCTCCACTTT. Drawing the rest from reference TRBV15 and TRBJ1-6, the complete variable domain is DAMVIQNPRYQVTQFGKPVTLSCSQTLNHNVMYWYQQKSSQAPKLLFHYYDKDFNNEADTPDNFQSRRPNTSFCFLDIRSPGLGDTAMYLCATSRELRTGNSPLHFGNGTRLTVT.

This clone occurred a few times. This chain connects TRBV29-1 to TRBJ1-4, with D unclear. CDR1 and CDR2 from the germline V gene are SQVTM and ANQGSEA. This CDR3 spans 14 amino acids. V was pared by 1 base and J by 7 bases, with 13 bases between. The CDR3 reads CSVEAVAGSEKLFF. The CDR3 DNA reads TGCAGCGTTGAAGCAGTTGCTGGGAGTGAAAAACTGTTTTTT. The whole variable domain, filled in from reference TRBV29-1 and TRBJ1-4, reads SAVISQKPSRDICQRGTSLTIQCQVDSQVTMMFWYRQQPGQSLTLIATANQGSEATYESGFVIDKFPISRPNLTFSTLTVSNMSPEDSSIYLCSVEAVAGSEKLFFGSGTQLSVL.

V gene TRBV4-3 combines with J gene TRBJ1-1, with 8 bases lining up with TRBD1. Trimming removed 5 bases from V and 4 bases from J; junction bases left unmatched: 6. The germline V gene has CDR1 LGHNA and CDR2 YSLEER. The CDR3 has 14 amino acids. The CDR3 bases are TGCGCCAGCAGCACACTAGACAGGGGCACTGAAGCTTTCTTT. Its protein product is CASSTLDRGTEAFF.